One and the same sample provided the 20 T cell receptor beta chains below, sequenced in a study of regulatory T cells in long-lasting Graves disease. Assembly of TCR beta libraries relied on iRepertoire HTBI primers together with Arm-PCR of CDR3 regions. TCRdb used MiXCR to reprocess the multiplex PCR reads, holding one entry per CDR3 protein. The data hold hundreds of thousands of distinct CDR3 sequences, with less than 25% observed a single time. Time point of the sample: persistent/refractory GD, antithyroid drugs over 5 years with positive TRAb. Preparation of the TCR library used RNA extracted from PBMCs. Sequences were derived from peripheral blood mononuclear cells (PBMCs), sampled when the disease was refractory, from a patient treated with antithyroid drugs. Receptors originate from a female donor with Graves disease.

The V call is TRBV19, the J call TRBJ1-5; possible D gene TRBD1, 6 bases. The V gene lost 7 bases and the J gene lost 7 bases, with 14 bases spanning the gap. Per the germline V gene, CDR1 is LNHDA and CDR2 is SQIVND (reference sequence). The length of the CDR3 is 13 residues. The CDR3 sequence: CASMKTGAQPQHF. The CDR3 nucleotides are TGTGCCAGTATGAAGACAGGAGCCCAGCCCCAGCATTTT.

This clonotype was seen a handful of times. This chain uses TRBV6-1 with TRBJ2-7, with 8 bases aligning to TRBD2. From germline, CDR1 is MNHNS and CDR2 SASEGT. Trimming at V came to 7 bases and at J to 4 bases, leaving 21 bases not matched to a gene. The CDR3 has 18 residues. In DNA, the CDR3 is TGTGCCAGCACCCTACGATGGACTAGCACCACTAACCTTTACGAGCAGTACTTC. Protein: CASTLRWTSTTNLYEQYF.

Concerning this clonotype itself: Its ends do not fully match the called genes, so a read error is possible. The chain recombines TRBV4-1 with TRBJ1-1, with 7 bases that match TRBD1. The CDR3 contains 15 residues. CDR1 is MGHRA and CDR2 is YSYEKL in the germline V gene. DNA of the CDR3: TGTGCCAGCAGCCAAGAGTACACCGGGACAGATGAAGCTTTCTTT. It translates to CASSQEYTGTDEAFF.

This clonotype was seen a few times. The V gene is TRBV30, the J gene TRBJ2-7, with TRBD1 matching over 7 bases. Germline lookup yields CDR1 GTSNPN and CDR2 SVGIG (reference sequence). Trimming removed 1 base from V and 3 bases from J; junction bases left unmatched: 6. CDR3 length: 14 amino acids. The chain's CDR3 is CAWSDGTASYEQYF. The CDR3 DNA reads as TGTGCCTGGAGTGACGGGACAGCAAGCTACGAGCAGTACTTC.

This clonotype was counted only a few times. The chain joins TRBV20-1 to TRBJ1-2; D not certain. CDR3 length: 15 residues. Germline assignment: CDR1 DFQATT and CDR2 SNEGSKA (reference sequence). V dropped 7 bases and J dropped 8 bases, with 26 bases sitting between them. CDR3 sequence reads: CSGGDAGLLKRGYTF. For the CDR3, the DNA is TGCAGTGGTGGGGATGCCGGACTTTTAAAGAGAGGCTACACCTTC.

The table lists this clonotype with many counts. The rearrangement links TRBV6-5 to TRBJ1-1; 7 positions match TRBD1. V lost 4 bases, J lost 4 bases, and 6 bases stayed unmatched. The CDR3 consists of 14 residues. Germline V gene lookup returns CDR1 MNHEY and CDR2 SVGAGI. The CDR3 DNA follows: TGTGCCAGCAGTTCCGCGGGACAGACCACTGAAGCTTTCTTT. Encoded protein: CASSSAGQTTEAFF.

On this clonotype itself: This may arise from a read error, as a much more abundant clone is one base away. The chain joins TRBV28 to TRBJ2-7; 12 positions match TRBD2. Germline V gene lookup returns CDR1 MDHEN and CDR2 SYDVKM. CDR3 length: 15 residues. DNA for the CDR3: TGTGCCAGCACAACCGGGACTAGCGGGCCCTACAAGCAGTACTTC. This codes for CASTTGTSGPYKQYF.

In this sample, this clonotype turned up many times. CDR3 sequence (DNA): TGTGCCAGCGGTCATACAGGGGGCTATGGAACTAATGAAAAACTGTTTTTT. Protein product: CASGHTGGYGTNEKLFF. This chain links TRBV28 with TRBJ1-4, with 9 bases identical to TRBD1. V dropped 8 bases and J dropped 1; count of bases not matched to a gene: 11. The CDR3 has 17 residues. In germline, CDR1 is MDHEN, CDR2 SYDVKM.

The V gene is TRBV15, the J gene TRBJ2-5; D may be TRBD1 or TRBD2 (6 bases each). CDR3 length equals 15 residues. From germline, CDR1 is LNHNV and CDR2 YYDKDF (reference sequence). V shed 0 bases and J shed 3 bases, with 11 bases lying between them. The CDR3 nucleotides are TGTGCCACCAGCAGAGATGGGCGGGACAAAGAGACCCAGTACTTC. Translating gives CATSRDGRDKETQYF.

This clonotype came up many times. CDR3 amino acids: CASSLDGQGAYEQYF. The CDR3 DNA reads as TGCGCCAGCAGCTTGGACGGGCAGGGGGCCTACGAGCAGTACTTC. The genes are TRBV5-1 and TRBJ2-7, with TRBD1 matching 7 bases. Looked up from germline, CDR1 is SGHRS and CDR2 is YFSETQ. The J segment lost 2 bases and the V segment lost 0 bases, leaving 5 bases of the junction unmatched. This CDR3 comprises 15 residues.

This clonotype was seen at least ten times. V usage is TRBV12-3 or TRBV12-4 and J usage is TRBJ2-2; weak D call: TRBD2 (6 bases). The CDR3 is 15 amino acids. Trimming stripped 10 bases from V and 2 bases from J, with 17 bases between. The DNA of the CDR3 is TGTGCCACCCCTCCGGGGGTTGATAACACCGGGGAGCTGTTTTTT. It codes for CATPPGVDNTGELFF.

The chain combines TRBV6-1 with TRBJ1-1; D might be TRBD1 (5 bases). Trimming pared 6 bases from V and 4 bases from J, leaving 12 bases between. The CDR3 loop spans 13 amino acids. In germline, CDR1 is MNHNS, CDR2 SASEGT. In DNA, the CDR3 is TGTGCCAGCAGCCTCAGGGTGCTCACTGAAGCTTTCTTT. This codes for CASSLRVLTEAFF.

The V call is TRBV27, the J call TRBJ1-5; D call uncertain. Germline V lookup: CDR1 MNHEY, CDR2 SMNVEV (reference sequence). The CDR3 length is 14 residues. V was pared by 2 bases and J by 6 bases, with 11 bases between. This CDR3 reads CASSLKFGGQPQHF. In DNA, the CDR3 is TGTGCCAGCAGTTTAAAGTTCGGTGGTCAGCCCCAGCATTTT.

This clonotype was seen a handful of times. This chain connects TRBV28 to TRBJ2-1; TRBD2 matches 9 bases. This CDR3 is 15 amino acids long. Germline V CDR1 and CDR2: MDHEN, SYDVKM. The J segment lost 7 bases and the V segment lost 5 bases, leaving 9 bases of the junction unmatched. In nucleotides, the CDR3 is TGTGCCAGCAGTCGGGGACTAGCCGAGAAGAATGAGCAGTTCTTC. Translated, it gives CASSRGLAEKNEQFF.

The J gene is TRBJ2-5, the V gene TRBV3-1, with TRBD1 identical over 9 bases. Germline V gene data show CDR1 as LGHDT and CDR2 as YNNKEL (reference sequence). The CDR3 covers 20 residues. The J segment lost 2 bases and the V segment lost 1 base, leaving 17 bases of the junction unmatched. CDR3 sequence reads: CASSQGPPYGTGTEQETQYF. The CDR3 nucleotides read TGTGCCAGCAGCCAAGGCCCCCCTTATGGGACAGGGACCGAACAAGAGACCCAGTACTTC.

Notes on this clonotype: A far larger clone is one nucleotide away, so this likely arose from a read error. The chain carries TRBV7-9 and TRBJ1-2, with a tentative D call TRBD1 (5 bases). The CDR3 runs to 12 residues. From germline, CDR1 is SEHNR and CDR2 FQNEAQ (reference sequence). The CDR3 loop is CTSSGRNYGYTF. In nucleotides, the CDR3 is TGTACCAGCTCGGGACGGAACTATGGCTACACCTTC.

This clonotype was found many times. The chain is built from TRBV2 and TRBJ2-6; D possibly corresponds to TRBD1 (6 bases). V lost 7 bases, J lost 0 bases, and 10 bases lay in between. This CDR3 has 15 residues. Germline loops: CDR1 SNHLY, CDR2 FYNNEI. The CDR3 sequence is CASKQGNSGANVLTF. In nucleotides, the CDR3 is TGTGCCAGCAAACAGGGAAACTCTGGGGCCAACGTCCTGACTTTC.

In its sample, this clonotype was seen many times. This CDR3 reads CASSSPGLANTGELFF. For the CDR3, the DNA is TGTGCCAGCAGTTCCCCGGGACTAGCGAACACCGGGGAGCTGTTTTTT. The chain has TRBV28 and TRBJ2-2; 8 bases align to TRBD2. Germline values: CDR1 MDHEN, CDR2 SYDVKM. V trimming: 4 bases; J trimming: 0 bases; junction bases outside the gene matches: 4. The CDR3 sequence is 16 residues long. The full variable domain, with the rest looked up from reference TRBV28 and TRBJ2-2, is DVKVTQSSRYLVKRTGEKVFLECVQDMDHENMFWYRQDPGLGLRLIYFSYDVKMKEKGDIPEGYSVSREKKERFSLILESASTNQTSMYLCASSSPGLANTGELFFGEGSRLTVL.

This clonotype occurred many times. The V and J genes are TRBV7-8 and TRBJ1-5; D is undetermined. The CDR3 is 15 amino acids. The germline V and J ends were trimmed by 5 bases and 1 base, with 12 bases remaining between them. Germline V CDR1 and CDR2: SGHVS, FQNEAQ. CDR3 bases: TGTGCCAGCAGCCCCCCGGGGTACAGCAATCAGCCCCAGCATTTT. Translating it yields CASSPPGYSNQPQHF.

In this sample, this clonotype turned up many times. V is TRBV2 and J is TRBJ2-5, with a weak D call TRBD2 (5 bases). The V end was cut by 6 bases, the J end by 5 bases, with 22 bases between. Germline CDR1 and CDR2: SNHLY and FYNNEI. The CDR3 has 16 amino acids. The CDR3 sequence is CASSGYFGLPQETQYF. The CDR3 region has the DNA TGTGCCAGCAGCGGATATTTCGGACTGCCCCAGGAGACCCAGTACTTC. The entire variable domain, with the rest obtained from reference TRBV2 and TRBJ2-5, is as follows: EPEVTQTPSHQVTQMGQEVILRCVPISNHLYFYWYRQILGQKVEFLVSFYNNEISEKSEIFDDQFSVERPDGSNFTLKIRSTKLEDSAMYFCASSGYFGLPQETQYFGPGTRLLVL.